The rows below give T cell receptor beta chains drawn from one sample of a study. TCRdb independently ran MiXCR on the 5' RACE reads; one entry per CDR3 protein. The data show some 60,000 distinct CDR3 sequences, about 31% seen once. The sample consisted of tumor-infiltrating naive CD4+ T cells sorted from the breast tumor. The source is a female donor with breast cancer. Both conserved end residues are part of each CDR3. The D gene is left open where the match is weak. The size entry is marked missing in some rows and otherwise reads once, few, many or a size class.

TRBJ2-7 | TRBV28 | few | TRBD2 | CASSLAGWLAGGQTSYEQYF | TGTGCCAGCAGTTTGGCGGGGTGGCTAGCGGGAGGGCAAACCTCCTACGAGCAGTACTTC
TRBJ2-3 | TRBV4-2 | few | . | CASSQEAGPRTDTQYF | TGTGCCAGCAGCCAAGAGGCGGGTCCACGCACAGATACGCAGTATTTC
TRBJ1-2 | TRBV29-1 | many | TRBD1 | CSVHPGQGVRHTF | TGCAGCGTCCACCCGGGACAGGGAGTTCGCCACACCTTC
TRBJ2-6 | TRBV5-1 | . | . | CASSLFPISSGANVLTF | TGCGCCAGCAGCTTGTTCCCAATTAGCTCTGGGGCCAACGTCCTGACTTTC
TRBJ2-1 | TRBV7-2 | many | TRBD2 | CASSLVGGYNEQFF | TGTGCCAGCAGCTTGGTGGGAGGGTACAATGAGCAGTTCTTC
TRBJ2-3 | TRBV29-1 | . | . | CSVVRITSTDTQYF | TGCAGCGTGGTCCGGATAACCAGCACAGATACGCAGTATTTT
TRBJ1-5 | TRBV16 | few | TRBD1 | CASSRDGDSNQPQHF | TGTGCCAGCAGCCGGGACGGGGACAGTAATCAGCCCCAGCATTTT
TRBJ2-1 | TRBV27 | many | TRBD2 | CASSRTSGYNEQFF | TGTGCCAGCAGCCGAACTAGCGGATACAATGAGCAGTTCTTC
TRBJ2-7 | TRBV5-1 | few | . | CASSLMPHEQYF | TGCGCCAGCAGCTTGATGCCCCACGAGCAGTACTTC
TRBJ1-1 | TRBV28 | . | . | CASSPQRGKGTEAFF | TGTGCCAGCAGTCCCCAGAGAGGGAAGGGGACTGAAGCTTTCTTT
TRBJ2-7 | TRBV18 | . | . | CASSPPGRGGEQYF | TGTGCCAGCTCACCACCCGGCAGGGGAGGCGAGCAGTACTTC
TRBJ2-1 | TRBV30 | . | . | CAWSVDLWDYNEQFF | TGTGCCTGGAGTGTGGATCTTTGGGACTACAATGAGCAGTTCTTC
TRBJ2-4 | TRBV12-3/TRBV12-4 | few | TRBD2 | CASTQTSGRLNIQYF | TGTGCCAGCACCCAGACTAGCGGGAGATTAAACATTCAGTACTTC
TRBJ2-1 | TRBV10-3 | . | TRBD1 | CATGQGSYNEQFF | TGTGCCACGGGACAGGGGTCCTACAATGAGCAGTTCTTC
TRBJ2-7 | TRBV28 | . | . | CASSPRVEQYF | TGTGCCAGCAGCCCCCGAGTCGAGCAGTACTTC
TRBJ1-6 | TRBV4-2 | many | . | CASSARVGSPLHF | TGTGCCAGCAGCGCCCGGGTCGGGTCACCCCTCCACTTT
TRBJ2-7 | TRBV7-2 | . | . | CASSPGPPAYEQYF | TGTGCCAGCAGCCCAGGGCCTCCTGCCTACGAGCAGTACTTC
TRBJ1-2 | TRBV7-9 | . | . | CASTKSANGYTF | TGTGCCAGCACCAAATCCGCCAATGGCTACACCTTC
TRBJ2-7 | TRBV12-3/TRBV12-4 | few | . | CASSQGPGSYEQYF | TGTGCCAGCAGCCAAGGGCCGGGGTCCTACGAGCAGTACTTC
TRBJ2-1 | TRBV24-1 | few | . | CATSEGHNNEQFF | TGTGCCACCAGTGAGGGGCACAACAATGAGCAGTTCTTC
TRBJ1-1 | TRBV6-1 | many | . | CASSEPWDTEAFF | TGTGCCAGCAGTGAGCCGTGGGACACTGAAGCTTTCTTT
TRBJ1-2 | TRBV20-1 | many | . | CSARDIQGWDGYTF | TGCAGTGCTAGAGATATACAGGGTTGGGATGGCTACACCTTC
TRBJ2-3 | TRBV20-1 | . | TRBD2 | CSARDRLAGGMVTDTQYF | TGCAGTGCTAGAGATCGCCTAGCGGGGGGTATGGTTACAGATACGCAGTATTTT
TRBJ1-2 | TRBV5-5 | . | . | CASSIQGALTMGGYTF | TGTGCCAGCAGCATACAGGGTGCCCTAACTATGGGTGGCTACACCTTC
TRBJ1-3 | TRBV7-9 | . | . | CASRKTSGDTIYF | TGTGCCAGCAGGAAAACCTCGGGGGACACCATATATTTT
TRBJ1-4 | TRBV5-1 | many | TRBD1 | CASSLGDRGKLFF | TGCGCCAGCAGCTTGGGGGACAGGGGGAAACTGTTTTTT
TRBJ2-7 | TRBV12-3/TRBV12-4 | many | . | CASSFEDAKQYF | TGTGCCAGCAGTTTCGAGGATGCCAAGCAGTACTTC
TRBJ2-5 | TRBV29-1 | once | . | CSVEVGRRRETQYF | TGCAGCGTTGAAGTGGGTCGCCGGAGGGAGACCCAGTACTTC
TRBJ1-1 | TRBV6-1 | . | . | CASSEWGWNTEAFF | TGTGCCAGCAGTGAATGGGGTTGGAACACTGAAGCTTTCTTT
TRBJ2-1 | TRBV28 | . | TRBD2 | CASSPPGLAGPPEQFF | TGTGCCAGCAGTCCACCGGGACTAGCGGGTCCCCCCGAGCAGTTCTTC
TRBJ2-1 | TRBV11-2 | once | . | CASSLVVGGASNEQFF | TGTGCCAGCAGCTTAGTAGTAGGAGGGGCGAGCAATGAGCAGTTCTTC
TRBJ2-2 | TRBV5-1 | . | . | CASSLEGYTGELFF | TGCGCCAGCAGCTTGGAGGGTTATACCGGGGAGCTGTTTTTT
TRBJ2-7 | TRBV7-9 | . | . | CASSGPGGTYEQYF | TGTGCCAGCAGCGGGCCCGGGGGAACCTACGAGCAGTACTTC
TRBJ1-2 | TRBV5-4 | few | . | CASSQMGYGYTF | TGTGCCAGCAGCCAGATGGGCTATGGCTACACCTTC
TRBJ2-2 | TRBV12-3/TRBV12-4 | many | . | CASSLVFTNTGELFF | TGTGCCAGCAGTTTGGTCTTCACGAACACCGGGGAGCTGTTTTTT
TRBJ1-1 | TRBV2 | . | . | CASSEQGTHSTEAFF | TGTGCCAGCAGTGAACAGGGGACTCATAGCACTGAAGCTTTCTTT
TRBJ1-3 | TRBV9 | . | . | CASSPDRVPGNTIYF | TGTGCCAGCAGCCCGGATAGGGTACCCGGAAACACCATATATTTT
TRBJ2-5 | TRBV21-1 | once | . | CASSGWTSGNETQYF | TGTGCCAGCAGCGGATGGACTAGCGGGAATGAGACCCAGTACTTC
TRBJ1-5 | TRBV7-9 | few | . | CASSDSSNQPQHF | TGTGCCAGCTCAGACAGTAGCAATCAGCCCCAGCATTTT
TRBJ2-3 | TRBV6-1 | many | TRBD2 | CASNRAGGAGDTQYF | TGTGCCAGCAACCGAGCGGGGGGGGCAGGAGATACGCAGTATTTT
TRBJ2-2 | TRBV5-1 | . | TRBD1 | CASSIGQGNTGELFF | TGCGCCAGCAGCATAGGACAGGGAAACACCGGGGAGCTGTTTTTT
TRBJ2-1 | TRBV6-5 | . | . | CASSRGYEQFF | TGTGCCAGCAGTCGGGGCTATGAGCAGTTCTTC
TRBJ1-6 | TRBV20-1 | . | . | CSARPLRANYNSPLHF | TGCAGTGCTAGACCCCTCAGGGCGAACTATAATTCACCCCTCCACTTT
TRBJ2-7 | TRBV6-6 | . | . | CASSYSGENEQYF | TGTGCCAGCAGTTACTCGGGGGAGAACGAGCAGTACTTC
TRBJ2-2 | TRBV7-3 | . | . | CASSSTGTNTGGLFF | TGTGCGAGCAGCTCGACAGGGACAAACACCGGGGGGCTGTTTTTT
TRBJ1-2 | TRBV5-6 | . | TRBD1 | CASSIGTAYGYTF | TGTGCCAGCAGCATCGGGACAGCCTATGGCTACACCTTC
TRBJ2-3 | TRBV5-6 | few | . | CTSSLSPRGDTQYF | TGTACCAGCAGCTTGTCCCCCCGTGGGGATACGCAGTATTTT
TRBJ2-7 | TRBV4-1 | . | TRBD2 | CASSLLTSGSYEQYF | TGCGCCAGCAGCCTTCTGACTAGCGGATCCTACGAGCAGTACTTC
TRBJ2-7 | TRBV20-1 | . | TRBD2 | CSARTSGISEQYF | TGCAGTGCTAGGACTAGCGGGATTAGCGAGCAGTACTTC
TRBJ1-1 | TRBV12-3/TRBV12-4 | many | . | CASSQGGFFLDTEAFF | TGTGCCAGCAGTCAGGGCGGGTTCTTCCTGGACACTGAAGCTTTCTTT
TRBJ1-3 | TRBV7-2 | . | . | CASSRSPGKRNTIYF | TGTGCCAGCAGCCGAAGCCCAGGGAAAAGAAACACCATATATTTT
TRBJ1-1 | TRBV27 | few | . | CASSLVRVNTEAFF | TGTGCCAGCAGTTTGGTACGGGTGAACACTGAAGCTTTCTTT
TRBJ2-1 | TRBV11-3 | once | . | CASSPSGECPNEQFF | TGTGCCAGCAGCCCATCGGGGGAGTGCCCCAATGAGCAGTTCTTC
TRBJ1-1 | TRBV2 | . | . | CASSDPLINTEAFF | TGTGCCAGCAGTGATCCCTTAATAAACACTGAAGCTTTCTTT
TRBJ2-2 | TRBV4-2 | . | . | CASSQDRPGGIAGGLFF | TGTGCCAGCAGCCAAGATCGTCCTGGGGGCATCGCCGGGGGGCTGTTTTTT